This is a list of T cell receptor beta chains from one sample in a study of early T cells in non-severe SARS-CoV-2 infection. One entry per CDR3 protein results from TCRdb running MiXCR on the 5' RACE reads. The table has some 80,000 distinct CDR3 sequences, roughly an eighth seen once. The sequencing sample was made of whole blood. The source of these receptors is an adult who was a healthcare worker with PCR-confirmed SARS-CoV-2 infection or an uninfected control (not recorded which). CDR3s include the opening cysteine and the closing phenylalanine or tryptophan. Fields, in order: clone size, J gene, D gene, V gene, CDR3 protein, CDR3 DNA. The D gene is left open where the match is weak. The size of a clone is reported for some rows only, either as once, few or many, or as a class for expanded clones.

clone_size: many; j_call: TRBJ2-3; d_call: -; v_call: TRBV9; cdr3_aa: CASSVLGNTDTQYF; cdr3_nt: TGTGCCAGCAGCGTATTGGGGAACACAGATACGCAGTATTTT
clone_size: -; j_call: TRBJ2-7; d_call: -; v_call: TRBV5-1; cdr3_aa: CASSYDYEQYF; cdr3_nt: TGCGCCAGCAGCTACGACTACGAGCAGTACTTC
clone_size: -; j_call: TRBJ2-1; d_call: -; v_call: TRBV7-6; cdr3_aa: CASSLSGSNEQFF; cdr3_nt: TGTGCCAGCAGCTTATCCGGGAGCAATGAGCAGTTCTTC
clone_size: -; j_call: TRBJ2-2; d_call: -; v_call: TRBV9; cdr3_aa: CASSAGPTNGELFF; cdr3_nt: TGTGCCAGCAGCGCGGGACCCACCAACGGGGAGCTGTTTTTT
clone_size: -; j_call: TRBJ2-7; d_call: -; v_call: TRBV3-1; cdr3_aa: CASSQALWVEQYF; cdr3_nt: TGTGCCAGCAGCCAAGCTCTGTGGGTGGAGCAGTACTTC
clone_size: -; j_call: TRBJ2-3; d_call: -; v_call: TRBV27; cdr3_aa: CASSLLTITDTQYF; cdr3_nt: TGTGCCAGCAGTTTACTAACAATTACAGATACGCAGTATTTT
clone_size: few; j_call: TRBJ2-2; d_call: TRBD2; v_call: TRBV6-2/TRBV6-3; cdr3_aa: CASKSLAVNTGELFF; cdr3_nt: TGTGCCAGCAAGTCGCTAGCGGTGAACACCGGGGAGCTGTTTTTT
clone_size: few; j_call: TRBJ2-2; d_call: TRBD1; v_call: TRBV27; cdr3_aa: CASSLSGQENTGELFF; cdr3_nt: TGTGCCAGCAGTTTATCGGGACAGGAGAACACCGGGGAGCTGTTTTTT
clone_size: few; j_call: TRBJ2-2; d_call: TRBD2; v_call: TRBV25-1; cdr3_aa: CASSDSAGGAGELFF; cdr3_nt: TGTGCCAGCAGTGATTCAGCGGGAGGGGCCGGGGAGCTGTTTTTT
clone_size: -; j_call: TRBJ2-4; d_call: TRBD1; v_call: TRBV2; cdr3_aa: CASDRDRGHEAKNIQYF; cdr3_nt: TGTGCCAGCGACCGGGACAGGGGGCATGAGGCCAAAAACATTCAGTACTTC
clone_size: many; j_call: TRBJ1-2; d_call: TRBD1; v_call: TRBV20-1; cdr3_aa: CSATGQGIYGYTF; cdr3_nt: TGCAGTGCGACGGGACAGGGGATCTATGGCTACACCTTC
clone_size: -; j_call: TRBJ2-1; d_call: TRBD2; v_call: TRBV11-2; cdr3_aa: CASSRTSGSYEQLF; cdr3_nt: TGTGCCAGCAGCCGGACTAGCGGGAGCTATGAGCAGCTCTTC
clone_size: -; j_call: TRBJ2-1; d_call: TRBD2; v_call: TRBV12-3/TRBV12-4; cdr3_aa: CASTSGSGNEQFF; cdr3_nt: TGTGCCAGCACTAGCGGGAGTGGCAATGAGCAGTTCTTC
clone_size: few; j_call: TRBJ2-3; d_call: TRBD2; v_call: TRBV7-2; cdr3_aa: CASGLGLAGSTDTQYF; cdr3_nt: TGTGCCAGCGGATTGGGACTAGCGGGAAGCACAGATACGCAGTATTTT
clone_size: -; j_call: TRBJ2-2; d_call: TRBD2; v_call: TRBV7-9; cdr3_aa: CASSFSLSGRRTGELFF; cdr3_nt: TGTGCCAGCAGCTTTAGTCTGAGCGGGAGAAGGACCGGGGAGCTGTTTTTT
clone_size: -; j_call: TRBJ2-7; d_call: -; v_call: TRBV29-1; cdr3_aa: CSVGHTYEQYF; cdr3_nt: TGCAGCGTTGGACATACCTACGAGCAGTACTTC
clone_size: -; j_call: TRBJ1-4; d_call: -; v_call: TRBV7-2; cdr3_aa: CASSRARSTNEKLFF; cdr3_nt: TGTGCCAGCAGCCGCGCGCGGTCTACTAATGAAAAACTGTTTTTT
clone_size: few; j_call: TRBJ2-2; d_call: -; v_call: TRBV2; cdr3_aa: CASSLSWSGELFF; cdr3_nt: TGTGCCAGCAGTCTTAGCTGGTCCGGGGAGCTGTTTTTT
clone_size: few; j_call: TRBJ2-3; d_call: -; v_call: TRBV29-1; cdr3_aa: CSVEGGSTDTQYF; cdr3_nt: TGCAGCGTTGAGGGGGGTAGCACAGATACGCAGTATTTT
clone_size: -; j_call: TRBJ1-5; d_call: -; v_call: TRBV5-6; cdr3_aa: CASSTGGTRPQHF; cdr3_nt: TGTGCCAGCAGCACAGGTGGGACCCGGCCCCAGCATTTT
clone_size: -; j_call: TRBJ2-1; d_call: TRBD2; v_call: TRBV7-9; cdr3_aa: CASSSPGLGNNERFF; cdr3_nt: TGTGCCAGCAGCTCGCCGGGACTAGGCAACAATGAGCGGTTCTTC
clone_size: -; j_call: TRBJ2-1; d_call: TRBD1; v_call: TRBV27; cdr3_aa: CASGQGWGNEQFF; cdr3_nt: TGTGCCAGCGGACAGGGTTGGGGCAATGAGCAGTTCTTC
clone_size: few; j_call: TRBJ2-6; d_call: -; v_call: TRBV7-6; cdr3_aa: CASSLDRDWEAGANVLTF; cdr3_nt: TGTGCCAGCAGCTTAGACAGGGACTGGGAGGCTGGGGCCAACGTCCTGACTTTC
clone_size: many; j_call: TRBJ2-5; d_call: -; v_call: TRBV15; cdr3_aa: CATSRGDRDRETQYF; cdr3_nt: TGTGCCACCAGCAGAGGGGACCGGGACCGGGAGACCCAGTACTTC
clone_size: -; j_call: TRBJ2-5; d_call: -; v_call: TRBV29-1; cdr3_aa: CSVDVGVEETQYF; cdr3_nt: TGCAGCGTGGACGTGGGGGTAGAAGAGACCCAGTACTTC
clone_size: -; j_call: TRBJ1-1; d_call: -; v_call: TRBV5-5; cdr3_aa: CASSLVGLRAFF; cdr3_nt: TGTGCCAGCAGCTTGGTCGGCCTGCGAGCTTTCTTT
clone_size: few; j_call: TRBJ2-5; d_call: -; v_call: TRBV20-1; cdr3_aa: CMTGPLSGTQYF; cdr3_nt: TGCATGACGGGGCCCTTATCGGGGACCCAGTACTTC
clone_size: few; j_call: TRBJ1-6; d_call: -; v_call: TRBV10-3; cdr3_aa: CATAWEGDNSPLHF; cdr3_nt: TGTGCCACCGCATGGGAGGGGGATAATTCACCCCTCCACTTT
clone_size: few; j_call: TRBJ2-3; d_call: TRBD2; v_call: TRBV12-3/TRBV12-4; cdr3_aa: CASSPRFTSGRFTDTQYF; cdr3_nt: TGTGCCAGCAGTCCCCGTTTCACTAGCGGGAGATTTACAGATACGCAGTATTTT
clone_size: -; j_call: TRBJ2-7; d_call: TRBD2; v_call: TRBV20-1; cdr3_aa: CSATKTSSSYEQYF; cdr3_nt: TGCAGTGCTACCAAGACTAGCTCCTCCTACGAGCAGTACTTC
clone_size: few; j_call: TRBJ2-3; d_call: TRBD2; v_call: TRBV12-3/TRBV12-4; cdr3_aa: CASSQLAGADTQYF; cdr3_nt: TGTGCCAGCAGCCAACTAGCGGGAGCAGATACGCAGTATTTT
clone_size: few; j_call: TRBJ2-3; d_call: -; v_call: TRBV11-2; cdr3_aa: CASSMNSGVDTQYF; cdr3_nt: TGTGCCAGCAGTATGAACAGTGGTGTAGATACGCAGTATTTT
clone_size: few; j_call: TRBJ2-7; d_call: -; v_call: TRBV29-1; cdr3_aa: CSVGLGYSYEQYF; cdr3_nt: TGCAGCGTTGGTCTAGGGTACTCCTACGAGCAGTACTTC
clone_size: many; j_call: TRBJ2-1; d_call: -; v_call: TRBV7-8; cdr3_aa: CASSLGTDNEQFF; cdr3_nt: TGTGCCAGCAGCTTAGGGACAGACAATGAGCAGTTCTTC
clone_size: many; j_call: TRBJ2-5; d_call: -; v_call: TRBV11-2; cdr3_aa: CASSPPRVGATETQYF; cdr3_nt: TGTGCCAGCAGCCCTCCTCGGGTGGGGGCTACAGAGACCCAGTACTTC
clone_size: -; j_call: TRBJ1-1; d_call: -; v_call: TRBV5-1; cdr3_aa: CASSFQGHTEAFF; cdr3_nt: TGCGCCAGCAGCTTTCAGGGACACACTGAAGCTTTCTTT
clone_size: few; j_call: TRBJ2-3; d_call: TRBD1; v_call: TRBV7-2; cdr3_aa: CASSFWPGQGSDTQYF; cdr3_nt: TGTGCCAGCAGCTTTTGGCCGGGACAGGGATCAGATACGCAGTATTTT
clone_size: -; j_call: TRBJ2-7; d_call: TRBD2; v_call: TRBV20-1; cdr3_aa: CSAETSSGGYEQYF; cdr3_nt: TGCAGTGCGGAGACGTCTAGCGGGGGATACGAGCAGTACTTC
clone_size: few; j_call: TRBJ1-5; d_call: TRBD1; v_call: TRBV19; cdr3_aa: CASSPSTGGGQPQHF; cdr3_nt: TGTGCCAGTAGTCCCTCGACAGGGGGCGGTCAGCCCCAGCATTTT
clone_size: many; j_call: TRBJ2-7; d_call: -; v_call: TRBV3-1; cdr3_aa: CASSQDWLAYEQYF; cdr3_nt: TGTGCCAGCAGCCAAGATTGGTTAGCCTACGAGCAGTACTTC
clone_size: many; j_call: TRBJ2-7; d_call: -; v_call: TRBV9; cdr3_aa: CASSSLSFSSDEQYF; cdr3_nt: TGTGCCAGCAGCTCCTTGTCCTTTTCTAGCGACGAGCAGTACTTC
clone_size: few; j_call: TRBJ2-3; d_call: -; v_call: TRBV4-3; cdr3_aa: CASSQRGATDTQYF; cdr3_nt: TGCGCCAGCAGCCAAAGGGGGGCCACAGATACGCAGTATTTT
clone_size: -; j_call: TRBJ2-1; d_call: TRBD2; v_call: TRBV19; cdr3_aa: CASSSTSGSWSYNEQFF; cdr3_nt: TGTGCCAGTAGTTCCACTAGCGGGAGTTGGTCCTACAATGAGCAGTTCTTC
clone_size: -; j_call: TRBJ2-6; d_call: -; v_call: TRBV5-1; cdr3_aa: CATGTMSSGANVLTF; cdr3_nt: TGCGCCACCGGGACAATGAGCTCTGGGGCCAACGTCCTGACTTTC
clone_size: -; j_call: TRBJ1-6; d_call: -; v_call: TRBV5-5; cdr3_aa: CASSPGHGFENSPLHF; cdr3_nt: TGTGCCAGCAGCCCTGGACATGGTTTTGAGAATTCACCCCTCCACTTT
clone_size: few; j_call: TRBJ2-6; d_call: -; v_call: TRBV2; cdr3_aa: CASIGDSGANVLTF; cdr3_nt: TGTGCCAGCATAGGGGACTCTGGGGCCAACGTCCTGACTTTC
clone_size: many; j_call: TRBJ2-7; d_call: TRBD1; v_call: TRBV4-1; cdr3_aa: CASSQSRTGFDEQYF; cdr3_nt: TGCGCCAGCAGCCAGTCCCGGACAGGGTTTGACGAGCAGTACTTC
clone_size: many; j_call: TRBJ2-3; d_call: TRBD2; v_call: TRBV29-1; cdr3_aa: CSGISGSPDTQYF; cdr3_nt: TGCAGCGGCATTAGCGGGAGTCCAGATACGCAGTATTTT
clone_size: few; j_call: TRBJ1-5; d_call: -; v_call: TRBV11-2; cdr3_aa: CASSADHLGSQPQHF; cdr3_nt: TGTGCCAGCAGCGCCGACCACCTCGGGAGTCAGCCCCAGCATTTT
clone_size: many; j_call: TRBJ1-2; d_call: -; v_call: TRBV27; cdr3_aa: CASRLTGQYGFTF; cdr3_nt: TGTGCCAGCAGACTGACAGGACAGTATGGCTTCACCTTC
clone_size: -; j_call: TRBJ2-1; d_call: -; v_call: TRBV19; cdr3_aa: CASSGDLSREQFF; cdr3_nt: TGTGCCAGTAGTGGGGACTTGTCCCGAGAGCAGTTCTTC
clone_size: -; j_call: TRBJ2-3; d_call: -; v_call: TRBV20-1; cdr3_aa: CSATETSIDTQYF; cdr3_nt: TGCAGTGCTACTGAAACGAGTATAGATACGCAGTATTTT
clone_size: -; j_call: TRBJ1-1; d_call: -; v_call: TRBV12-3/TRBV12-4; cdr3_aa: CASSVREDTEAFF; cdr3_nt: TGTGCCAGCAGCGTCAGGGAAGACACTGAAGCTTTCTTT